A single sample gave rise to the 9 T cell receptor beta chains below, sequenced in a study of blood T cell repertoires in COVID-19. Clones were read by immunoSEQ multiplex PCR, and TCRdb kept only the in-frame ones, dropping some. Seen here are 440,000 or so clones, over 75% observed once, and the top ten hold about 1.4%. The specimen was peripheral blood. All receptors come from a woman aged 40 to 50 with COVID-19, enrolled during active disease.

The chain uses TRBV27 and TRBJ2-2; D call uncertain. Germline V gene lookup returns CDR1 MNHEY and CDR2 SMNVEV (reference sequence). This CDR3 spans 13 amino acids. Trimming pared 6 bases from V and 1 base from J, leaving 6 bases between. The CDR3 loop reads CASRELNTGELFF. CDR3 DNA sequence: TGTGCCAGCAGGGAGTTGAACACCGGGGAGCTGTTTTTT.

The CDR3 here is CASVMSQGNTEAFF. The CDR3 DNA is TGCGCCAGCGTAATGTCACAGGGGAACACTGAAGCTTTCTTT. The genes are TRBV10-2 and TRBJ1-1; D is perhaps TRBD1 (6 bases). The CDR3 is made up of 14 amino acids. V lost 8 bases to trimming and J lost 1 base, with 14 bases between them. The germline V gene encodes CDR1 WSHSY and CDR2 SAAADI.

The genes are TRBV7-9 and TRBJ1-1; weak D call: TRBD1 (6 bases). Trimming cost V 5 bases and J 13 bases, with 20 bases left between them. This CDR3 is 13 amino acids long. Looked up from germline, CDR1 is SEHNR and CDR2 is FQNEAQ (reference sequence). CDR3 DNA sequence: TGTGCCAGCAGCATTCAAAGGGGGTATGGAGATTTCTTT. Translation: CASSIQRGYGDFF.

CDR3 residues: CASSGGVNTQYF. For the CDR3, the DNA is TGTGCCAGCTCAGGGGGGGTGAATACGCAGTATTTT. The chain couples TRBV18 to TRBJ2-3; 7 nucleotides line up with TRBD2. The CDR3 runs 12 residues. V gave up 5 bases and J gave up 7 bases; unmatched junction bases: 3. Per the germline V gene, CDR1 is KGHSH and CDR2 is LQKENI.

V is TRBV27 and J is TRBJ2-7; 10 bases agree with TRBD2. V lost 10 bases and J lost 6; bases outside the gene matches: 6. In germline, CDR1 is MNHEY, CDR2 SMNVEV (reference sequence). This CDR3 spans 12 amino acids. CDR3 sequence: CATIAGGSEQYF. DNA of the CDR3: TGTGCCACAATAGCGGGAGGCTCCGAGCAGTACTTC.

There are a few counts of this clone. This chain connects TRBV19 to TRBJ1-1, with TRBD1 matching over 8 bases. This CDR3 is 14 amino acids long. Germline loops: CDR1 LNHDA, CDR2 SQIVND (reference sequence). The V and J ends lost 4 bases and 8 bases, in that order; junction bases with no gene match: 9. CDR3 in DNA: TGTGCCAGTAGTACCATCCGGACAGGGTCGGAAGCTTTCTTT. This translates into CASSTIRTGSEAFF.

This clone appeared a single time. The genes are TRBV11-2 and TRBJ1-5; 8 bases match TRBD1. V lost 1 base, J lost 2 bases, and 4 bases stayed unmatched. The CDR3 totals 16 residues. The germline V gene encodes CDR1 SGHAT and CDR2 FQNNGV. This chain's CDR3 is CASSLGTGTGNQPQHF. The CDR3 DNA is TGTGCCAGCAGCTTAGGGACAGGGACGGGCAATCAGCCCCAGCATTTT. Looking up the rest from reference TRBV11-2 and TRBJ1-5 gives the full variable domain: EAGVAQSPRYKIIEKRQSVAFWCNPISGHATLYWYQQILGQGPKLLIQFQNNGVVDDSQLPKDRFSAERLKGVDSTLKIQPAKLEDSAVYLCASSLGTGTGNQPQHFGDGTRLSIL.

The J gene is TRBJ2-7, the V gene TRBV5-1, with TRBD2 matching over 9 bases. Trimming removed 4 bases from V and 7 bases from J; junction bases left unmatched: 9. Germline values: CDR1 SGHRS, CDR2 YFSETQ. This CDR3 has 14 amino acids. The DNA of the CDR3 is TGCGCCAGCAGCGCCTTAGCGGGAGCGGGGGAGCAGTACTTC. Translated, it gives CASSALAGAGEQYF.

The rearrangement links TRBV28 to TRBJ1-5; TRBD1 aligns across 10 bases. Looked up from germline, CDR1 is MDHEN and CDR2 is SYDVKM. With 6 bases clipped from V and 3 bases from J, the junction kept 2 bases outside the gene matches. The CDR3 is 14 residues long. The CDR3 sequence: CASRTGGINQPQHF. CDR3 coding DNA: TGTGCCAGCAGGACAGGGGGCATCAATCAGCCCCAGCATTTT.